This TCR beta chain was identified in a study of blood T cell repertoires in COVID-19. Study overall: The analysed material was cDNA or gDNA that came from T cells, B-cell-depleted T cells, or PBMCs.

Two negative PCRs, clearance, or symptom resolution had been documented for recovered Cohort 3 donors. Here immunoSEQ multiplex PCR was the method, and the copy in TCRdb shows in-frame clones only, minus some. The table has approximately 300,000 clones, more than 90% seen once. V shed 1 base and J shed 2 bases, with 20 bases lying between them. In germline, CDR1 is LGHNA, CDR2 YNFKEQ. The CDR3 sequence is 18 residues long. This clonotype was obtained from a woman aged 25 to 39 who had recovered from COVID-19. The sequenced sample consisted of PBMCs or T cells enriched from blood (not recorded which). This chain connects TRBV4-2 to TRBJ1-2; D is possibly TRBD1 (6 bases). The CDR3 spells CASSQGPTGGGLNYGYTF. The CDR3 bases are TGTGCCAGCAGCCAAGGTCCGACAGGAGGAGGTCTAAACTATGGCTACACCTTC.